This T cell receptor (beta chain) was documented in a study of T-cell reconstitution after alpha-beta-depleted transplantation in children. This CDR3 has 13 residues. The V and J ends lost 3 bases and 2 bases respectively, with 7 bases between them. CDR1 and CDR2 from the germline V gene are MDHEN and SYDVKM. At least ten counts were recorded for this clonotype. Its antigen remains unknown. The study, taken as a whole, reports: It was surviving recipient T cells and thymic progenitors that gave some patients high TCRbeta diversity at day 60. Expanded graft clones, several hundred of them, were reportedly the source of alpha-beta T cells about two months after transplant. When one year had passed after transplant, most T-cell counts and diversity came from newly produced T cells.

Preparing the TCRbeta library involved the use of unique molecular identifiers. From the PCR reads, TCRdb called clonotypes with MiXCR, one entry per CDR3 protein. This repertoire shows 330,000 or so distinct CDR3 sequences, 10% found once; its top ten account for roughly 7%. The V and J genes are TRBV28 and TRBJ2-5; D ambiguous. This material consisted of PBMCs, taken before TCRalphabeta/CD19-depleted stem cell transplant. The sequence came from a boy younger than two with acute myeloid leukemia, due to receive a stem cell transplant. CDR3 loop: CASSLPEQETQYF. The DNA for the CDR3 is TGTGCCAGCAGTTTGCCGGAGCAAGAGACCCAGTACTTC.